The 20 T cell receptor beta chains below come from one sample, sequenced in a study of T cells in localized non-small cell lung cancer. The assay was immunoSEQ multiplex PCR, and TCRdb's table has in-frame clones only and misses some. The sample holds fewer than 20,000 clones; roughly 82% are singletons and the top ten take around 30%. Here the sequenced sample was peripheral blood, taken before any cancer treatment. Receptor source: a male donor older than 55 with stage I lung adenocarcinoma.

J is TRBJ2-1 and V is TRBV11-2, with 11 bases fitting TRBD2. The ends lost 5 bases at V and 6 bases at J; junction bases unmatched: 12. Germline CDR1 and CDR2: SGHAT and FQNNGV. This CDR3 is 17 amino acids long. In DNA form, the CDR3 reads TGTGCCAGCAGCCCTGGGCTACTAGCGGGAGACTTCAATGAGCAGTTCTTC. Amino acid sequence: CASSPGLLAGDFNEQFF.

This chain joins TRBV15 and TRBJ1-5, with TRBD1 identical over 10 bases. The CDR3 runs to 16 residues. The V gene's germline CDR1 is LNHNV and CDR2 YYDKDF (reference sequence). V lost 2 bases, J lost 2 bases, and 3 bases stayed unmatched. CDR3 DNA sequence: TGTGCCACCAGCAGAAGACAGGGGGCCGGCAATCAGCCCCAGCATTTT. Its protein product is CATSRRQGAGNQPQHF.

V gene TRBV15 combines with J gene TRBJ2-3; D possibly corresponds to TRBD2 (6 bases). Germline CDR1 LNHNV, CDR2 YYDKDF (reference sequence). The V gene lost 1 base and the J gene lost 6 bases, with 8 bases spanning the gap. This CDR3 is 13 amino acids long. CDR3 amino acids: CATSRGRGDTQYF. CDR3 in DNA: TGTGCCACCAGCAGAGGCCGGGGGGATACGCAGTATTTT.

V and J are TRBV27 and TRBJ2-7, with a weak D call TRBD1 (6 bases). CDR3 length equals 13 residues. Germline CDR1 and CDR2: MNHEY and SMNVEV (reference sequence). V was trimmed by 7 bases and J by 0 bases, leaving 10 bases between them. The CDR3 loop reads CASKDSSSYEQYF. CDR3 DNA sequence: TGTGCCAGCAAGGACAGCTCCTCCTACGAGCAGTACTTC.

There are a few counts of this clone. V gene TRBV19 combines with J gene TRBJ1-4; tentative D call: TRBD1 (5 bases). V shed 2 bases and J shed 5 bases, with 9 bases lying between them. Looked up from germline, CDR1 is LNHDA and CDR2 is SQIVND (reference sequence). The CDR3 contains 14 residues. The CDR3 DNA sequence: TGTGCCAGTAGTATAACAGGAGGGAATGAAAAACTGTTTTTT. It is translated as CASSITGGNEKLFF.

Within the sample, this clone is large (0.1 to 1%). The gene calls are TRBV9 and TRBJ1-1, with 8 bases aligning to TRBD1. From germline, CDR1 is SGDLS and CDR2 YYNGEE. This CDR3 spans 15 amino acids. V gave up 0 bases and J gave up 0 bases; unmatched junction bases: 1. The CDR3 is CASSVEDRVNTEAFF. DNA for the CDR3: TGTGCCAGCAGCGTAGAGGACAGGGTGAACACTGAAGCTTTCTTT.

The V call is TRBV5-1, the J call TRBJ1-1; possible D gene TRBD1, 5 bases. Between the trimmed V and J ends, which lost 1 base and 5 bases, there was a span of 9 bases. The CDR3 covers 13 residues. Germline V CDR1 and CDR2: SGHRS, YFSETQ. CDR3 protein: CASSLYTGTEAFF. In DNA, the CDR3 is TGCGCCAGCAGCTTGTATACAGGTACTGAAGCTTTCTTT.

The CDR3 sequence: CASSLDTTGSITEAFF. The DNA of the CDR3 is TGTGCCAGCAGCTTGGACACAACAGGGTCGATCACTGAAGCTTTCTTT. V gene TRBV5-5 combines with J gene TRBJ1-1; possibly TRBD1 for D (6 bases). Trimming removed 0 bases from V and 4 bases from J, with 16 bases in between. CDR1 SGHKS and CDR2 YYEKEE come from the germline V gene (reference sequence). The CDR3 extends over 16 amino acids. The complete variable domain, with remaining parts taken from reference TRBV5-5 and TRBJ1-1, reads DAGVTQSPTHLIKTRGQQVTLRCSPISGHKSVSWYQQVLGQGPQFIFQYYEKEERGRGNFPDRFSARQFPNYSSELNVNALLLGDSALYLCASSLDTTGSITEAFFGQGTRLTVV.

The chain combines TRBV30 with TRBJ2-6; D is tentatively TRBD1 or TRBD2 (5 bases each). V lost 5 bases and J 0 bases, leaving 11 bases between the germline ends. Germline values: CDR1 GTSNPN, CDR2 SVGIG (reference sequence). This CDR3 has 15 residues. CDR3 DNA sequence: TGTGCCTGGGGGGACGCCTACTCTGGGGCCAACGTCCTGACTTTC. Its protein product is CAWGDAYSGANVLTF.

This clone was observed a few times. The genes are TRBV5-4 and TRBJ2-2; D is possibly TRBD1 or TRBD2 (5 bases each). The V gene's germline CDR1 is SGHNT and CDR2 YYREEE (reference sequence). Trimming took 0 bases from V and 7 from J, leaving 13 bases between them. The CDR3 length is 15 residues. CDR3 DNA sequence: TGTGCCAGCAGCTTGGCCCTTGGGGGTGACGGGGAGCTGTTTTTT. Protein: CASSLALGGDGELFF. Full variable domain (missing parts from reference TRBV5-4 and TRBJ2-2): ETGVTQSPTHLIKTRGQQVTLRCSSQSGHNTVSWYQQALGQGPQFIFQYYREEENGRGNFPPRFSGLQFPNYSSELNVNALELDDSALYLCASSLALGGDGELFFGEGSRLTVL.

This rearrangement joins TRBV5-4 to TRBJ2-7; D possibly corresponds to TRBD2 (5 bases). CDR3 size: 14 residues. Trimming pared 0 bases from V and 10 bases from J, leaving 17 bases between. Looked up from germline, CDR1 is SGHNT and CDR2 is YYREEE (reference sequence). In nucleotides, the CDR3 is TGTGCCAGCAGCTTGGGCGGGTCCGACCCCAAACAGTACTTC. Translated, it gives CASSLGGSDPKQYF.

The J gene is TRBJ1-3, the V gene TRBV9; no definite D call. CDR1 is SGDLS, CDR2 YYNGEE, per germline. This CDR3 contains 14 residues. Trimming stripped 2 bases from V and 0 bases from J, with 6 bases between. The CDR3 here is CASSVTISGNTIYF. Written as DNA, the CDR3 is TGTGCCAGCAGCGTGACGATCTCTGGAAACACCATATATTTT. Full variable domain (remainder filled in from reference TRBV9 and TRBJ1-3): DSGVTQTPKHLITATGQRVTLRCSPRSGDLSVYWYQQSLDQGLQFLIQYYNGEERAKGNILERFSAQQFPDLHSELNLSSLELGDSALYFCASSVTISGNTIYFGEGSWLTVV.

This clone was recorded a few times. This chain connects TRBV7-9 to TRBJ1-1; 9 bases fit TRBD1. V lost 5 bases to trimming and J lost 4 bases; unmatched junction nucleotides: 8. Germline V gene data show CDR1 as SEHNR and CDR2 as FQNEAQ (reference sequence). The CDR3 is 15 amino acids. CDR3 protein: CASSDWGQGSTEAFF. The CDR3 DNA sequence: TGTGCCAGCAGCGACTGGGGACAGGGCTCCACTGAAGCTTTCTTT.

This chain joins TRBV19 and TRBJ2-7, with 10 positions matching TRBD2. The CDR3 loop spans 17 amino acids. After removal of 5 bases from V and 3 bases from J, the junction contained 13 bases not matched to a gene. The germline CDR1 and CDR2 sequences are LNHDA and SQIVND (reference sequence). In DNA, the CDR3 is TGTGCCAGTAGTCCACCTCCTCTAGCGGGGGAGGGCTACGAGCAGTACTTC. It translates to CASSPPPLAGEGYEQYF.

The chain is built from TRBV7-9 and TRBJ2-1; D may be TRBD1 (6 bases). Germline assignment: CDR1 SEHNR and CDR2 FQNEAQ (reference sequence). Trimming left V 0 bases short and J 3 bases short, with 15 bases between. CDR3 length: 17 amino acids. The CDR3 loop is CASSLATGHLNYNEQFF. The CDR3 DNA follows: TGTGCCAGCAGCTTAGCGACGGGACACCTGAACTACAATGAGCAGTTCTTC. Drawing the rest from reference TRBV7-9 and TRBJ2-1, the complete variable domain is DTGVSQNPRHKITKRGQNVTFRCDPISEHNRLYWYRQTLGQGPEFLTYFQNEAQLEKSRLLSDRFSAERPKGSFSTLEIQRTEQGDSAMYLCASSLATGHLNYNEQFFGPGTRLTVL.

The gene calls are TRBV18 and TRBJ2-7; weak D call: TRBD1 (6 bases). The CDR3 is 15 residues long. V was clipped by 6 bases and J by 4 bases, with 19 bases between them. Germline V gene sequence: CDR1 KGHSH, CDR2 LQKENI. CDR3 residues: CASSQNQGTTYEQYF. The CDR3 DNA follows: TGTGCCAGCTCGCAAAATCAAGGGACAACATACGAGCAGTACTTC.

This chain joins TRBV12-5 and TRBJ2-7; possibly TRBD1 for D (5 bases). V lost 5 bases and J 3 bases, leaving 11 bases between the germline ends. CDR3 size: 13 residues. Germline values: CDR1 LGHNT, CDR2 FRNRAP. Here the CDR3 reads CASGQDRDYEQYF. The CDR3 DNA reads TGTGCTAGTGGTCAAGACAGAGACTACGAGCAGTACTTC.

The V and J genes are TRBV9 and TRBJ2-5, with 12 bases fitting TRBD1. Looked up from germline, CDR1 is SGDLS and CDR2 is YYNGEE. This CDR3 is built from 17 residues. V lost 0 bases, J lost 5 bases, and 8 bases stayed unmatched. The CDR3 DNA reads as TGTGCCAGCAGCGTAGAGATCCCGGGACAGGGGGCCGAGACCCAGTACTTC. Translation: CASSVEIPGQGAETQYF.

CDR3 loop: CASSQDLQTREKLFF. The CDR3, as DNA: TGTGCCAGCAGCCAAGATTTACAAACGAGGGAAAAACTGTTTTTT. The rearrangement links TRBV4-2 to TRBJ1-4; D not resolved. The CDR3 has 15 residues. V lost 0 bases and J lost 8, with 13 bases in between. CDR1 and CDR2 from the germline V gene are LGHNA and YNFKEQ.

This clone came up a few times. The chain recombines TRBV27 with TRBJ1-2; TRBD1 matches 7 bases. CDR1 and CDR2 (germline): MNHEY, SMNVEV (reference sequence). Trimming at V came to 1 base and at J to 4 bases, leaving 12 bases not matched to a gene. The CDR3 consists of 17 residues. The CDR3 reads CASSLWGSYRGGYGYTF. The CDR3 region has the DNA TGTGCCAGCAGTTTATGGGGGAGTTACAGGGGTGGCTATGGCTACACCTTC.